The sequence of this T cell receptor beta chain was determined in a study of CD8 T cells in ankylosing spondylitis. Notes on the study in general: As reported, disease-linked clones showed significant enrichment in matched ankylosing spondylitis synovial fluid. Ankylosing spondylitis blood appeared to carry a characteristic TCR beta motif of eight or nine highly homologous variants.

This clonotype was counted only a few times. Its antigen is currently unknown. Each CDR3 protein gets one entry after TCRdb re-called the 5' RACE reads with MiXCR. The repertoire has under 950,000 distinct CDR3 sequences, under 20% of them found once; the top ten carry 15% to 20%. The V segment lost 6 bases and the J segment 2 bases; nucleotides outside the gene matches: 10. The CDR3 is 16 amino acids. Germline values: CDR1 LNHNV, CDR2 YYDKDF (reference sequence). This clonotype was obtained from a male donor with ankylosing spondylitis. Input material: blood, either unsorted or a sorted T cell fraction (not recorded which). The gene calls are TRBV15 and TRBJ2-3, with TRBD1 matching over 8 bases. In DNA, the CDR3 is TGTGCCACCAGGAAATCGGGACAGGCAAACACAGATACGCAGTATTTT. Its translation is CATRKSGQANTDTQYF.